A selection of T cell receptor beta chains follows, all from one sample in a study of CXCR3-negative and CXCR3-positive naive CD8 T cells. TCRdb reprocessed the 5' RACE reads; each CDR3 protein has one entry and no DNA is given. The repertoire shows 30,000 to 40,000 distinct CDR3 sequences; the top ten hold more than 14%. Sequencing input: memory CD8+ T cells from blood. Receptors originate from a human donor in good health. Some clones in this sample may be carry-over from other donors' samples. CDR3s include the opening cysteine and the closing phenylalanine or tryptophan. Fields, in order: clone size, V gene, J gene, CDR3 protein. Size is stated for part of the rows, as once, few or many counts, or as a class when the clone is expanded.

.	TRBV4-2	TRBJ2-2	CASSPTGGYTGELFF
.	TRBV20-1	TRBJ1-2	CSARARGGGYGYTF
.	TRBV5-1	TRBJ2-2	CASSQGTGELFF
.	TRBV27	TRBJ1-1	CASSLSASANTEAFF
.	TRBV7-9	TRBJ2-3	CASSLFRGGSDTQYF
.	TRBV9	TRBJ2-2	CASSVNPASSNTGELFF
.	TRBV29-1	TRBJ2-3	CSVAWGSTDTQYF
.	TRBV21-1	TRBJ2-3	CASSARDRDTDTQYF
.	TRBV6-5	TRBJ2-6	CASSRYRVSGANVLTF
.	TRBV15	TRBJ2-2	CATSRDTGELFF
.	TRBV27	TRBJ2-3	CASSLGTIPSTDTQYF
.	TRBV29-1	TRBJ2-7	CSVVSGYEQYF
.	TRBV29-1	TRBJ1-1	CSVGGVLWTEAFF
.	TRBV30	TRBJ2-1	CAWSTTLDRPEQFF
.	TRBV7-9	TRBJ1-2	CASSLELSSNGYTF
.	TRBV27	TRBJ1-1	CASSPPGNTEAFF
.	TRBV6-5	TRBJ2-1	CASRAGTGYEQFF
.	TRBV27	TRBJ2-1	CASRSSGGVNEQFF
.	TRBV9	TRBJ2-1	CASSLAGGIDEQFF
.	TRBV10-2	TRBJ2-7	CASSEPQGYSYEQYF
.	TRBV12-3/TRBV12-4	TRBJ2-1	CASSFGQGPNNEQFF
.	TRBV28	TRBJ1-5	CASSSGVWGNQPQHF
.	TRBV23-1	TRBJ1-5	CASSQSYRDSNQPQHF
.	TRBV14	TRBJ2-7	CASSQVGTGGREQYF
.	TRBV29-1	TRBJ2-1	CSVIGWTTVEQFF
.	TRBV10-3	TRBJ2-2	CAISESATGELFF
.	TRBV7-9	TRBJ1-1	CASSLEDRPNTEAFF
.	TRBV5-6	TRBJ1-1	CASSLMTAATTEAFF
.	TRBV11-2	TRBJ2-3	CASSLGGSTDTQYF
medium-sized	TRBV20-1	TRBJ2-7	CSARDLGTGDSYEQYF
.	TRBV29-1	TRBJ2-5	CSAGVGTQETQYF
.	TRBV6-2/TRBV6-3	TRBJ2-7	CASSYSTGNEQYF
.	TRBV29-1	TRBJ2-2	CSVEKGIGELFF
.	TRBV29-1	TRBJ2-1	CSVEGLAGVEFF
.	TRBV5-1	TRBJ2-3	CASTRAGATDTQYF
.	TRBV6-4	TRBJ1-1	CASSAGDNTEAFF
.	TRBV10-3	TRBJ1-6	CAISEYEDYNSPLHF
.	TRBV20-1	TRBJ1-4	CSAQTGVNEKLFF
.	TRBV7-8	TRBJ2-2	CASSLVPFSRELFF
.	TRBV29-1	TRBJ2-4	CSVESVAGVPKNIQYF
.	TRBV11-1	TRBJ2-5	CASSRYRGQGETQYF
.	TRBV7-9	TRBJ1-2	CASSYFTGVLYGYTF
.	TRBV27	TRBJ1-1	CASSLWGGSMNTEAFF
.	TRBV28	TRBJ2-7	CASSLSIGGREQYF
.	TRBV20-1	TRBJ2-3	CSDQDYRTDTQYF
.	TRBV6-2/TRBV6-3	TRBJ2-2	CASPDGVNTGELFF
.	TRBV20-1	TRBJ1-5	CSARGEYSNQPQHF
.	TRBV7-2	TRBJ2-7	CASSLWDAYEQYF
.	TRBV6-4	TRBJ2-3	CASSEVAESTDTQYF